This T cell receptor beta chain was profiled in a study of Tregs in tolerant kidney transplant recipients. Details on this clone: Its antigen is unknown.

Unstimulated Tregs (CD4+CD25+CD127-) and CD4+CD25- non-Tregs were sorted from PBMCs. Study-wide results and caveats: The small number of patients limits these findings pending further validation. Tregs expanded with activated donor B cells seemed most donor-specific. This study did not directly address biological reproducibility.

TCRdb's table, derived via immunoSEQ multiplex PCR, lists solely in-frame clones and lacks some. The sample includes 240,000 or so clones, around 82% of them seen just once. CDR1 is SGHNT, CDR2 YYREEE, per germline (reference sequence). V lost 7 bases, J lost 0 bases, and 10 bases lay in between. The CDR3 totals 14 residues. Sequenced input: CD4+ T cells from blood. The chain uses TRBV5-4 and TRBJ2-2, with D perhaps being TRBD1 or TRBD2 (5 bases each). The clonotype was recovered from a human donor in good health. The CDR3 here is CASHGGSNTGELFF. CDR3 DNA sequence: TGTGCCAGCCATGGGGGATCGAACACCGGGGAGCTGTTTTTT.